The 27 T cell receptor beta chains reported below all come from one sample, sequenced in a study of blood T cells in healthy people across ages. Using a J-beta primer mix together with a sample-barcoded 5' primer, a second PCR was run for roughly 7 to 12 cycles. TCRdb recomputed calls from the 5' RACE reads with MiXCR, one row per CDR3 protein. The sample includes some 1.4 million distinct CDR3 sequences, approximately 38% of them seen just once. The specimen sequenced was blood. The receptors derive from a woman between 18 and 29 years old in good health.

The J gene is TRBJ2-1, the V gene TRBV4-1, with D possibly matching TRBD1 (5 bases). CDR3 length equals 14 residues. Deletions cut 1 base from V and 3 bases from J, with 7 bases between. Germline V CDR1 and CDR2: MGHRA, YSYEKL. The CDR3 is CASSQAGNYNEQFF. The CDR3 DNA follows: TGCGCCAGCAGCCAAGCAGGGAACTACAATGAGCAGTTCTTC.

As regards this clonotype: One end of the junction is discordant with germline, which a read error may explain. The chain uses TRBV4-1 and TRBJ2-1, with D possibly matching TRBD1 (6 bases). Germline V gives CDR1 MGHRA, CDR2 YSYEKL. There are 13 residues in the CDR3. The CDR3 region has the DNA TGCGCCAGCAGCCAAGATCGGTCCGGGACATACCTCTTC. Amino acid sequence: CASSQDRSGTYLF.

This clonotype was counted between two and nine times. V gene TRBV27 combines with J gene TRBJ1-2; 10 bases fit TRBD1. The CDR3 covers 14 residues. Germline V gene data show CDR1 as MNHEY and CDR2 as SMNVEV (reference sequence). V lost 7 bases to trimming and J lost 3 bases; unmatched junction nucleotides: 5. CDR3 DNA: TGTGCCAGCACCCCGGGACAGGGGTACTATGGCTACACCTTC. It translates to CASTPGQGYYGYTF.

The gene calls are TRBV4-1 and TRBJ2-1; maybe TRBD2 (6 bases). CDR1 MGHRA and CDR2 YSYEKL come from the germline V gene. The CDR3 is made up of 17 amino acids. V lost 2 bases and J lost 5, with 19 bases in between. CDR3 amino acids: CASSQLGLANLHNEQFF. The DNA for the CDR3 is TGCGCCAGCAGCCAACTCGGGCTAGCGAACCTGCACAATGAGCAGTTCTTC.

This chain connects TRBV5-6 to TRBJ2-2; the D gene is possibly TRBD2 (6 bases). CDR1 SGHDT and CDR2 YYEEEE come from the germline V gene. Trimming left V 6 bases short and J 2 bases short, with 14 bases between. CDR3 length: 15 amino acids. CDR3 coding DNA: TGTGCCAGCACCCTCATTAGCGGAAACACCGGGGAGCTGTTTTTT. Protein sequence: CASTLISGNTGELFF.

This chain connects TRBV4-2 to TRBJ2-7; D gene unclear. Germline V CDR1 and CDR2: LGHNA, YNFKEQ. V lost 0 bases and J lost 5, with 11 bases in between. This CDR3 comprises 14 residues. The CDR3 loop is CASSQDFAYDEQYF. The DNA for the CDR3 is TGTGCCAGCAGCCAAGATTTCGCTTATGACGAGCAGTACTTC.

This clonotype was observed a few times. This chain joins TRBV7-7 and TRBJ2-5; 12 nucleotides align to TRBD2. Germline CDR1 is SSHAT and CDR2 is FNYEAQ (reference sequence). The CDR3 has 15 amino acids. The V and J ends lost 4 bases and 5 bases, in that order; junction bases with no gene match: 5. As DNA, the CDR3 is TGTGCCAGCAGCTCTCTAGCGGGAGGGATGGAGACCCAGTACTTC. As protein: CASSSLAGGMETQYF.

The CDR3 bases are TGTGCCAGCAAAAGGGCCGGGGGGCCTAACGGGTACTTC. Translated: CASKRAGGPNGYF. The chain couples TRBV12-3 or TRBV12-4 to TRBJ2-5; a possible D gene is TRBD2 (7 bases). The CDR3 sequence is 13 residues long. Between the trimmed V and J ends, which lost 7 bases and 13 bases, there was a span of 22 bases.

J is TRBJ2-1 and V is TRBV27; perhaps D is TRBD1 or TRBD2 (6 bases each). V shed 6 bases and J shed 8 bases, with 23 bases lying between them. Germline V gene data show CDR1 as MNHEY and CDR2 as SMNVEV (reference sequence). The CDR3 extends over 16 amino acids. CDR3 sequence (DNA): TGTGCCAGCAGCTCCCCCAGGGGACTTAGGGTCGATGAGCAGTTCTTC. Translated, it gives CASSSPRGLRVDEQFF.

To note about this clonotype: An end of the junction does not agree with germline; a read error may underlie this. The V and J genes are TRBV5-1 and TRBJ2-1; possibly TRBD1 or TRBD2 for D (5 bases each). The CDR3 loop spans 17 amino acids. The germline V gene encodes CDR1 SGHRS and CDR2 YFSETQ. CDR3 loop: CVSSLASAGTGYNKQFF. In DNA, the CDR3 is TGCGTCAGCAGCTTGGCATCAGCCGGGACGGGCTACAATAAGCAGTTCTTC.

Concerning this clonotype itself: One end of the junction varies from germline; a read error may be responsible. The chain's CDR3 is CSSSHPSIHEQFF. The DNA for the CDR3 is TGCTCCAGCAGCCACCCATCGATCCATGAGCAGTTCTTC. The rearrangement joins TRBV5-1 to TRBJ2-1, with D unresolved. Germline V gives CDR1 SGHRS, CDR2 YFSETQ. The CDR3 consists of 13 residues.

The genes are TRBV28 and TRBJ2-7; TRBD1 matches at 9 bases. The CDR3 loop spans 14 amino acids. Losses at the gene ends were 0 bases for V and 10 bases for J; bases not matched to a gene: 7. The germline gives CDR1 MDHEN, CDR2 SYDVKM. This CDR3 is CASSLWLGQGSQYF. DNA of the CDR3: TGTGCCAGCAGTTTATGGTTGGGACAGGGCTCCCAGTACTTC.

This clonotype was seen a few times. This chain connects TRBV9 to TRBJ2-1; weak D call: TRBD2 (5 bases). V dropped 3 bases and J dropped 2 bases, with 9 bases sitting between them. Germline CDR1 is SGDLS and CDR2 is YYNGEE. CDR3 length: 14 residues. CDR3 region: CASSAGMPYNEQFF. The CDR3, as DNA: TGTGCCAGCAGCGCCGGGATGCCCTACAATGAGCAGTTCTTC.

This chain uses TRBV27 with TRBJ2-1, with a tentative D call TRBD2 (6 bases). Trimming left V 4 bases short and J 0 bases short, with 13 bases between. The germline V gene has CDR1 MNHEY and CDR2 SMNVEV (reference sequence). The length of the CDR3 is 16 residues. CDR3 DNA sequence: TGTGCCAGCAGTTCAGCGGGTGTGAGCTCCTACAATGAGCAGTTCTTC. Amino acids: CASSSAGVSSYNEQFF.

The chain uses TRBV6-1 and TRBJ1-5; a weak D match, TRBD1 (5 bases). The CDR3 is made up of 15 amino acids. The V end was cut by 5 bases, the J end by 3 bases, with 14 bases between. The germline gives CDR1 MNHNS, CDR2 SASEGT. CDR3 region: CASSSTRRDNQPQHF. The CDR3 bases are TGTGCCAGCAGTTCCACGCGCAGGGACAATCAGCCCCAGCATTTT.

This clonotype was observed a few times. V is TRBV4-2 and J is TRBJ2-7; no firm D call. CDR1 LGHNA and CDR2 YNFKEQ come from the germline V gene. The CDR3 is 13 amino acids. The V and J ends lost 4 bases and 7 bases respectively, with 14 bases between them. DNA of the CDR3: TGTGCCAGCAGCCCCGAAATGGGCAGTGAGCAGTACTTC. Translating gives CASSPEMGSEQYF.

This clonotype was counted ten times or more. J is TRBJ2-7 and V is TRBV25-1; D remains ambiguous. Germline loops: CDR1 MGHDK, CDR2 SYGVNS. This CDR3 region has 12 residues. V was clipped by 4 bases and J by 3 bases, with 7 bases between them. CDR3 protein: CASSGGFYEQYF. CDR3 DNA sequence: TGTGCCAGCAGTGGGGGATTCTACGAGCAGTACTTC.

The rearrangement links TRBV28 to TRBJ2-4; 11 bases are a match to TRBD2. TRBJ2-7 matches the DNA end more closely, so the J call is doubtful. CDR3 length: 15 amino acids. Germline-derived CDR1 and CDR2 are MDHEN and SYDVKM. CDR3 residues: CASSTSGGPSYEQYF. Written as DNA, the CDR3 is TGTGCCAGCAGCACTAGCGGGGGTCCCTCCTACGAGCAGTACTTC.

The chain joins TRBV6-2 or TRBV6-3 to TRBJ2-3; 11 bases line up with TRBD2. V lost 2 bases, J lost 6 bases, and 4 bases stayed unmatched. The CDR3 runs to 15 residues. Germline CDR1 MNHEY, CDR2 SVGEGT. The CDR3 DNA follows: TGTGCCAGCAGTTACCGGTTAGCGGGAGGGGATACGCAGTATTTT. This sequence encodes CASSYRLAGGDTQYF.

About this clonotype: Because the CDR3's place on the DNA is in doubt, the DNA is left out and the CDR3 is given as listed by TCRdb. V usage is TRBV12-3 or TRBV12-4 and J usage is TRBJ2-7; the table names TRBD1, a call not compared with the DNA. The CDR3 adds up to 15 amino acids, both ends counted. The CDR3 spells CASSFLAGAWNEQYF.

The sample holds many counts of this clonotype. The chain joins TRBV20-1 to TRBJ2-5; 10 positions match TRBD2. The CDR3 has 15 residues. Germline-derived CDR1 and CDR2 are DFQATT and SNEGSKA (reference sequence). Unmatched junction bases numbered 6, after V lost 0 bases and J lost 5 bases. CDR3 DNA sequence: TGCAGTGCTAGAGATCCTAGCGGGAGTGGGGAGACCCAGTACTTC. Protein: CSARDPSGSGETQYF.

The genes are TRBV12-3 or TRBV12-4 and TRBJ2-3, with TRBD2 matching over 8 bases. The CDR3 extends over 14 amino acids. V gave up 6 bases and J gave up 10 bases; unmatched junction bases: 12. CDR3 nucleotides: TGTGCCAGCAGACCGGGACTAGGATCGGAGGCGCAGTATTTT. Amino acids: CASRPGLGSEAQYF.

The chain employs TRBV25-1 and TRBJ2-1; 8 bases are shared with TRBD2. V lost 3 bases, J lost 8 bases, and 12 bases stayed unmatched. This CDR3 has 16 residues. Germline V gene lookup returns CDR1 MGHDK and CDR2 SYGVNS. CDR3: CASSDLSGRSSYEQFF. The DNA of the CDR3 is TGTGCCAGCAGTGATTTAAGCGGGAGATCTTCTTATGAGCAGTTCTTC.

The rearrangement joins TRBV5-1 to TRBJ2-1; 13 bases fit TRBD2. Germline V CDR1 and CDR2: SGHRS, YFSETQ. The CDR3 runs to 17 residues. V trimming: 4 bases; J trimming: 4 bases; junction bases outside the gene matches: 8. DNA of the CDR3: TGCGCCAGCAGCCCGGAGACTAGCGGGAGGCGTTACAATGAGCAGTTCTTC. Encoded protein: CASSPETSGRRYNEQFF.

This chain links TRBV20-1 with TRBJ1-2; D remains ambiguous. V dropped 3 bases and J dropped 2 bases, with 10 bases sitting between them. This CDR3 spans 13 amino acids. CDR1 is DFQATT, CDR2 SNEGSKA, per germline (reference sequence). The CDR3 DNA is TGCAGTGCTAGGGAACAAGAAAACTATGGCTACACCTTC. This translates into CSAREQENYGYTF.

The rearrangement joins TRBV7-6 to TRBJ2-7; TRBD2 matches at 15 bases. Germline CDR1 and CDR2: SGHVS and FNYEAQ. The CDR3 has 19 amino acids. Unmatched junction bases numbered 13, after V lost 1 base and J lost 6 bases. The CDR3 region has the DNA TGTGCCAGCAGCTTAGTGGGACTAGCGGGAGGACGGTTACCCGGCGAGCAGTACTTC. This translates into CASSLVGLAGGRLPGEQYF.

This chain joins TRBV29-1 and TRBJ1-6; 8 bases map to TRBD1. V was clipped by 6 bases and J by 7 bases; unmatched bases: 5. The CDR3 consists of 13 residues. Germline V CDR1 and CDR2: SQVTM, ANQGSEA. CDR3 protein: CSVSTGVNSPLHF. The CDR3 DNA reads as TGCAGCGTCTCGACAGGGGTAAATTCACCCCTCCACTTT.